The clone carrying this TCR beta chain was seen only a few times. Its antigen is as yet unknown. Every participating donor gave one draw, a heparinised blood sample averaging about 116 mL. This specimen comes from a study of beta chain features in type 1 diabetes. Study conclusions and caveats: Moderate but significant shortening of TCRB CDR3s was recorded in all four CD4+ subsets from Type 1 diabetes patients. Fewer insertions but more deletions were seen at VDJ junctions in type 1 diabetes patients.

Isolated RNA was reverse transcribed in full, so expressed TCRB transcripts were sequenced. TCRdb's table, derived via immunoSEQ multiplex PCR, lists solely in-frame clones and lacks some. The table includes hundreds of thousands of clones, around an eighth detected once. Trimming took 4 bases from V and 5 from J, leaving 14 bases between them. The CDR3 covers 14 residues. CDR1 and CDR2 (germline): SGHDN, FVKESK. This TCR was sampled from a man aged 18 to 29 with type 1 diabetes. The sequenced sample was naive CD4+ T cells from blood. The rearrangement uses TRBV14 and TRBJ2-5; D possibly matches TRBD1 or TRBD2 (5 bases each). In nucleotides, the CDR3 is TGTGCCAGCAGCCCAGGGAGATTGTTTGAGACCCAGTACTTC. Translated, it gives CASSPGRLFETQYF.